This passage covers 14 T cell receptor beta chains from one sample sequenced in a study of shared clonotypes between healthy human individuals. Libraries were prepared by immunoSEQ multiplex PCR; TCRdb keeps only in-frame clonotypes and omits some of them. The profile shows roughly 450,000 clones, around 79% of them singletons. The sequencing sample was made of PBMCs. These receptors were taken from a woman aged 40 to 49 in good health. Some clones in this sample may be carry-over from other donors' samples.

This chain connects TRBV27 to TRBJ2-7; 9 nucleotides agree with TRBD1. The germline V gene has CDR1 MNHEY and CDR2 SMNVEV (reference sequence). V shed 4 bases and J 5 bases; nucleotides not matched to a gene: 18. This CDR3 spans 18 amino acids. The CDR3: CASSSQPFAGQGVNEQYF. CDR3 DNA: TGTGCCAGCAGTTCCCAGCCTTTCGCGGGACAGGGCGTAAACGAGCAGTACTTC.

In DNA, the CDR3 is TGTGCCAGCAGTCGCGACAGTTACACAGATACGCAGTATTTT. It specifies CASSRDSYTDTQYF. V and J are TRBV6-5 and TRBJ2-3, with D possibly TRBD1 on 5 matching bases. Germline loops: CDR1 MNHEY, CDR2 SVGAGI. This CDR3 spans 14 amino acids. Trimming cost V 5 bases and J 2 bases, with 11 bases left between them.

The rearrangement uses TRBV11-2 and TRBJ2-2; 12 bases are shared with TRBD2. The CDR3 contains 16 residues. Trimming removed 5 bases from V and 4 bases from J; junction bases left unmatched: 5. Germline-derived CDR1 and CDR2 are SGHAT and FQNNGV. This CDR3 is CASSQTLAGGTGELFF. In DNA form, the CDR3 reads TGTGCCAGCAGCCAAACACTAGCGGGAGGCACCGGGGAGCTGTTTTTT.

As concerns this clone: The junction shows a germline mismatch at one end, possibly a read error. The gene calls are TRBV7-2 and TRBJ1-2; TRBD1 might be the D (5 bases). The CDR3 covers 14 residues. The germline gives CDR1 SGHTA, CDR2 FQGNSA. The CDR3 here is CASSSSPLGVRLNF. CDR3 bases: TGTGCCAGCAGCTCCTCTCCCTTGGGGGTCCGCCTAAACTTC. The full variable domain, completed using reference TRBV7-2 and TRBJ1-2, is GAGVSQSPSNKVTEKGKDVELRCDPISGHTALYWYRQSLGQGLEFLIYFQGNSAPDKSGLPSDRFSAERTGGSVSTLTIQRTQQEDSAVYLCASSSSPLGVRLNFGSGTRLTVV.

The chain has TRBV29-1 and TRBJ2-1; 8 bases are shared with TRBD2. CDR3 length: 12 amino acids. J lost 8 bases, V lost 4 bases, and 4 bases had no gene match. In germline, CDR1 is SQVTM, CDR2 ANQGSEA. CDR3 nucleotide sequence: TGCAGCGTTGTTCCGGGGGGGGATGAGCAGTTCTTC. It yields the protein CSVVPGGDEQFF.

A note on this clone: Other DNA sequences within the sample encode an identical CDR3. The genes are TRBV5-1 and TRBJ2-1; possibly TRBD1 for D (5 bases). CDR1 is SGHRS, CDR2 YFSETQ, per germline. This CDR3 has 15 amino acids. Trimming left V 2 bases short and J 1 base short, with 10 bases between. The CDR3 sequence is CASSLGVGSYNEQFF. DNA of the CDR3: TGCGCCAGCAGCTTAGGGGTTGGGTCCTACAATGAGCAGTTCTTC.

V gene TRBV27 combines with J gene TRBJ2-7, with 9 positions matching TRBD1. The germline V gene has CDR1 MNHEY and CDR2 SMNVEV (reference sequence). This CDR3 contains 15 residues. V was clipped by 5 bases and J by 3 bases; unmatched bases: 8. In DNA form, the CDR3 reads TGTGCCAGCAGTAGAAAATCGGGACAGGGCTACGAGCAGTACTTC. This gives the protein CASSRKSGQGYEQYF.

This chain links TRBV30 with TRBJ2-1; perhaps TRBD1 as D (6 bases). The V gene lost 5 bases and the J gene lost 0 bases, with 11 bases spanning the gap. This CDR3 contains 14 residues. Germline V CDR1 and CDR2: GTSNPN, SVGIG (reference sequence). CDR3 sequence: CAWAGVSSYNEQFF. The CDR3 DNA reads as TGTGCCTGGGCAGGGGTTAGCTCCTACAATGAGCAGTTCTTC.

The chain couples TRBV30 to TRBJ2-5; D possibly corresponds to TRBD2 (5 bases). This CDR3 has 13 residues. CDR1 and CDR2 (germline): GTSNPN, SVGIG (reference sequence). The ends were cut back, 3 bases at V and 11 bases at J, with 19 bases in the middle. This CDR3 reads CAWRGLSAGEQYF. CDR3 coding DNA: TGTGCCTGGAGAGGACTCTCAGCTGGAGAGCAGTACTTC.

Points on this clone: Other DNA sequences in the sample encode the same CDR3. The chain couples TRBV30 to TRBJ2-1; D remains unclear. Trimming pared 0 bases from V and 6 bases from J, leaving 6 bases between. The length of the CDR3 is 12 residues. CDR1 and CDR2 (germline): GTSNPN, SVGIG (reference sequence). In DNA, the CDR3 is TGTGCCTGGAGTGTGAGGCTCAATGAGCAGTTCTTC. This gives the protein CAWSVRLNEQFF.

The chain is built from TRBV5-4 and TRBJ2-5; D may be TRBD2 (6 bases). V was clipped by 4 bases and J by 11 bases, with 21 bases between them. From germline, CDR1 is SGHNT and CDR2 YYREEE (reference sequence). CDR3 size: 14 residues. CDR3 protein: CASSRRGRVEEQYF. The CDR3 bases are TGTGCCAGCAGCCGGAGGGGCAGGGTGGAAGAGCAGTACTTC.

This clone was recorded at least ten times. Other DNA sequences of this sample code for an identical CDR3. This chain links TRBV7-6 with TRBJ2-7; D is undetermined. Trimming stripped 1 base from V and 0 bases from J, with 7 bases between. Germline CDR1 is SGHVS and CDR2 is FNYEAQ. CDR3 length: 14 residues. CDR3 in amino acids: CASSLGRSSYEQYF. CDR3 in DNA: TGTGCCAGCAGCTTAGGCCGGAGCTCCTACGAGCAGTACTTC.

This clone has more than one count but fewer than ten. The V gene is TRBV6-1, the J gene TRBJ2-1; 10 bases line up with TRBD2. V shed 2 bases and J 9 bases; nucleotides not matched to a gene: 7. Germline V gene lookup returns CDR1 MNHNS and CDR2 SASEGT. The CDR3 contains 15 residues. The CDR3 DNA reads as TGTGCCAGCAGTGAACTAAGGGTAGCGGGGGGTGAGCAGTTCTTC. This translates into CASSELRVAGGEQFF.

The chain employs TRBV5-8 and TRBJ1-3, with TRBD1 matching over 8 bases. Trimming removed 3 bases from V and 0 bases from J; junction bases left unmatched: 14. CDR1 and CDR2 (germline): SGHTS, YDEGEE. The CDR3 has 19 residues. CDR3 region: CASSSLGTGDLHSGNTIYF. For the CDR3, the DNA is TGTGCCAGCAGCTCGTTGGGGACAGGAGATCTCCACTCTGGAAACACCATATATTTT.